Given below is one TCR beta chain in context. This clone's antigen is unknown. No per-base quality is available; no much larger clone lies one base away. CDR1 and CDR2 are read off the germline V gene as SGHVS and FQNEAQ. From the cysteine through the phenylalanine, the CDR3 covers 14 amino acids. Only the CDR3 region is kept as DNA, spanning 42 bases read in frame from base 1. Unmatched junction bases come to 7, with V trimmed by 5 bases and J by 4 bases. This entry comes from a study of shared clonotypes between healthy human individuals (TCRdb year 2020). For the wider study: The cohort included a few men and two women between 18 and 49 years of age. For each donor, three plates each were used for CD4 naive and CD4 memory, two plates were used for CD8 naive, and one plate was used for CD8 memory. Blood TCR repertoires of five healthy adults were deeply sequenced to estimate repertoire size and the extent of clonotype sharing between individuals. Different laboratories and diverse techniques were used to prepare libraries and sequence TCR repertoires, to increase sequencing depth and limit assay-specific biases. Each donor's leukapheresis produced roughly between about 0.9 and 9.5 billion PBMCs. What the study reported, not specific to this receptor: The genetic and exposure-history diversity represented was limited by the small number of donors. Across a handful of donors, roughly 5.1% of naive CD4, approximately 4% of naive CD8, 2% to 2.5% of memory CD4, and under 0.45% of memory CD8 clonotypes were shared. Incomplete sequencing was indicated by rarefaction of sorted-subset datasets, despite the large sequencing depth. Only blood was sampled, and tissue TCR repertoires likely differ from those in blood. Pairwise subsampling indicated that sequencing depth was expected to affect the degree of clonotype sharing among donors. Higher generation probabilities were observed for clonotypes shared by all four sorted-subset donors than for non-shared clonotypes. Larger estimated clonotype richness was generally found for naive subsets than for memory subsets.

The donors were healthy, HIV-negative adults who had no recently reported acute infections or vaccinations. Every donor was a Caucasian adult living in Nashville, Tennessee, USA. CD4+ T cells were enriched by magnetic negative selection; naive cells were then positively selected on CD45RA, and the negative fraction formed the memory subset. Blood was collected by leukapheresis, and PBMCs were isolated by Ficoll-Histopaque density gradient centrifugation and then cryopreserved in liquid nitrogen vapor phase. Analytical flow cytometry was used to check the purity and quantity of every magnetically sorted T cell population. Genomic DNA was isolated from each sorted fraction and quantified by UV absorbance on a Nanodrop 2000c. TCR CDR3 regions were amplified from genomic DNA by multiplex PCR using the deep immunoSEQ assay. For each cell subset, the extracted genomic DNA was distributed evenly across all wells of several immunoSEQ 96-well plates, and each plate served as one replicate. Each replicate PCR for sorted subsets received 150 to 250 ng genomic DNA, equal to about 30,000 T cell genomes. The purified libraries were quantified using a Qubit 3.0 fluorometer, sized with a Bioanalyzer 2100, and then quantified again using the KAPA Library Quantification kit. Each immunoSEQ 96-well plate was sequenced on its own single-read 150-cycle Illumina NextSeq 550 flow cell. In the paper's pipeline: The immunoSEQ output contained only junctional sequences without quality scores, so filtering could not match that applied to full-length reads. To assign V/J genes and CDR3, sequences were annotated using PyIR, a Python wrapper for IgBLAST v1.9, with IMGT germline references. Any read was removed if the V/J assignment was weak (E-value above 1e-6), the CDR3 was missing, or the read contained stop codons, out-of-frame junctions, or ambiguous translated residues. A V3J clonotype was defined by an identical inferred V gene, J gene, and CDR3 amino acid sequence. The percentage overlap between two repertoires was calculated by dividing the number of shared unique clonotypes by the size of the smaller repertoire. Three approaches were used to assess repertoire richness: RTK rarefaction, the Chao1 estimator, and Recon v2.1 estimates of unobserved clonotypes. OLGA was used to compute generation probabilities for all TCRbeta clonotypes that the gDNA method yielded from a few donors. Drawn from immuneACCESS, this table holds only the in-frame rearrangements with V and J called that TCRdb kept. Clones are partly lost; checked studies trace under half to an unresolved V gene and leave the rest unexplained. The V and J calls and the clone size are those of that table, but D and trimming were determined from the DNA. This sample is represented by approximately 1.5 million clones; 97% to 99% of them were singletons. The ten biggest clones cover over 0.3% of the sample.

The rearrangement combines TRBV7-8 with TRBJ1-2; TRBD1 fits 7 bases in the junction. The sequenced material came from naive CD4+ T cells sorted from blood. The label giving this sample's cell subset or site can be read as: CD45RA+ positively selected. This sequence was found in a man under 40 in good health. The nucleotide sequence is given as TGTGCCAGCAGCGGCCGGGACAGCTCCTATGGCTACACCTTC. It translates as CASSGRDSSYGYTF. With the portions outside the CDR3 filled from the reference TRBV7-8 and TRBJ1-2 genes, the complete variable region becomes GAGVSQSPRYKVAKRGQDVALRCDPISGHVSLFWYQQALGQGPEFLTYFQNEAQLDKSGLPSDRFFAERPEGSVSTLKIQRTQQEDSAVYLCASSGRDSSYGYTFGSGTRLTVV.